A selection of T cell receptor beta chains follows, all from one sample in a study of monozygotic twins with inflammatory bowel disease. After re-calling the 5' RACE reads, TCRdb lists one entry per CDR3 protein, DNA absent. The sample data list 110,000 to 150,000 distinct CDR3 sequences. The sample was blood. Receptors were obtained from a human donor with ulcerative colitis or Crohn's disease, or a healthy co-twin of an affected twin (not recorded which). The CDR3 runs from the conserved cysteine through the conserved F or W. Fields, in order: J gene, CDR3 length, V gene, CDR3 protein.

TRBJ1-2	14	TRBV6-1	CASREVTEIMGYTF
TRBJ2-3	15	TRBV7-2	CASSPGPGRPDTQYF
TRBJ2-3	17	TRBV5-1	CASSSQYRQGATDTQYF
TRBJ2-1	15	TRBV5-1	CASSPLGPPGHEQFF
TRBJ1-6	14	TRBV30	CAWSSAAGRAPLHF
TRBJ2-2	14	TRBV6-2/TRBV6-3	CASSLPRGTGELFF
TRBJ1-5	13	TRBV7-2	CASSLRANQPQHF
TRBJ2-3	19	TRBV4-2	CASSQDPPRTSGSGVVQYF
TRBJ1-1	14	TRBV6-4	CASRRDRGYTEAFF
TRBJ2-6	16	TRBV30	CAWSIRGFSGANVLTF
TRBJ1-2	14	TRBV3-1	CASSQAPRGRGYTF
TRBJ2-7	13	TRBV7-8	CASSRTSSYEQYF
TRBJ2-5	16	TRBV5-6	CASSLRQRALQETQYF
TRBJ2-1	14	TRBV10-2	CASTTSGVYNELFF
TRBJ2-5	12	TRBV7-3	CASSFGQGALDF
TRBJ2-4	15	TRBV27	CASSLVSQALNIQYF
TRBJ2-1	15	TRBV30	CARQMASGRAAEQFF
TRBJ2-5	15	TRBV7-3	CASSLTGTAGETQYF
TRBJ2-3	16	TRBV9	CASSAAGTGVPDTQYF
TRBJ2-5	16	TRBV12-3/TRBV12-4	CASSQRGQGVQETQYF